Each of the 22 T cell receptor beta chains below was sequenced from the same sample in a study of blood T cell repertoires in COVID-19. Sequencing used immunoSEQ multiplex PCR; TCRdb keeps in-frame clones, though not all of them. The table shows about 64,000 clones, with around nine tenths occurring only once. The sample consisted of peripheral blood. The receptors were gathered from a woman older than 75 with active COVID-19.

V usage is TRBV6-5 and J usage is TRBJ2-7; 7 bases are a match to TRBD1. From germline, CDR1 is MNHEY and CDR2 SVGAGI. Unmatched junction bases numbered 3, after V lost 5 bases and J lost 2 bases. This CDR3 is built from 13 residues. In nucleotides, the CDR3 is TGTGCCAGCAGTCTTGACAGGGCCTACGAGCAGTACGTC. Encoded protein: CASSLDRAYEQYV.

Here the CDR3 reads CASTWGEGDTQYF. Written as DNA, the CDR3 is TGTGCCAGCACCTGGGGGGAGGGAGATACGCAGTATTTT. This rearrangement joins TRBV2 to TRBJ2-3, with 7 bases aligning to TRBD2. Germline assignment: CDR1 SNHLY and CDR2 FYNNEI. There are 13 residues in the CDR3. V lost 7 bases, J lost 5 bases, and 6 bases stayed unmatched.

The chain links TRBV5-6 to TRBJ2-3; the D gene is possibly TRBD2 (5 bases). This CDR3 comprises 16 residues. CDR1 SGHDT and CDR2 YYEEEE come from the germline V gene. V was trimmed by 3 bases and J by 3 bases, leaving 17 bases between them. The CDR3 coding sequence is TGTGCCAGCAGCTACTCGGGATCTAGGGTGACAGATACGCAGTATTTT. Its translation is CASSYSGSRVTDTQYF.

The gene calls are TRBV4-2 and TRBJ1-5, with 8 bases identical to TRBD1. Germline trimming cut 0 bases from V and 4 bases from J; bases unmatched to any gene: 5. The V gene's germline CDR1 is LGHNA and CDR2 YNFKEQ. The CDR3 runs to 16 residues. CDR3: CASSQEMDRVNQPQHF. The CDR3 coding sequence is TGTGCCAGCAGCCAAGAGATGGACAGGGTTAATCAGCCCCAGCATTTT.

This sequence joins TRBV5-1 and TRBJ2-5; no reliable D call. V was clipped by 1 base and J by 5 bases, with 9 bases between them. This CDR3 is built from 13 residues. In germline, CDR1 is SGHRS, CDR2 YFSETQ. CDR3 in DNA: TGCGCCAGCAGCTTGACCCGCCGGGAGACCCAGTACTTC. It translates to CASSLTRRETQYF.

This clone was found a few times. The V call is TRBV28, the J call TRBJ2-7, with 7 nucleotides matching TRBD1. The V segment lost 6 bases and the J segment 3 bases; nucleotides outside the gene matches: 5. Per the germline V gene, CDR1 is MDHEN and CDR2 is SYDVKM. There are 13 residues in the CDR3. The DNA for the CDR3 is TGTGCCAGCAGCCTACAGGGGTACTACGAGCAGTACTTC. It codes for CASSLQGYYEQYF.

The chain carries TRBV20-1 and TRBJ1-2; maybe TRBD1 (5 bases). The CDR3 sequence is 14 residues long. V lost 3 bases and J lost 4, with 15 bases in between. Germline CDR1 and CDR2: DFQATT and SNEGSKA (reference sequence). CDR3 coding DNA: TGCAGTGCTAGTGGGTCGGGGGTTGGCTATGGCTACACCTTC. Translating gives CSASGSGVGYGYTF.

The DNA for the CDR3 is TGCGCCAGCAGTGAGTCGGCCGGGTCCTACGAGCAGTACTTC. It specifies CASSESAGSYEQYF. The V gene is TRBV10-2, the J gene TRBJ2-7, with unresolved D. V was shortened by 0 bases and J by 1 base, with 7 bases between the two germline ends. The germline gives CDR1 WSHSY, CDR2 SAAADI. The CDR3 consists of 14 residues.

Remarks on this clone: A read error may produce the germline difference seen at one junction end. The chain couples TRBV15 to TRBJ1-2; D might be TRBD1 (6 bases). Germline V lookup: CDR1 LNHNV, CDR2 YYDKDF (reference sequence). This CDR3 is built from 13 residues. CDR3 region: CATSRGHDRSSAF. The CDR3 region has the DNA TGTGCCACCAGCAGAGGCCATGACAGGTCGAGCGCCTTC.

The chain uses TRBV20-1 and TRBJ2-3, with D uncertain. The CDR3 totals 11 residues. V dropped 8 bases and J dropped 4 bases, with 10 bases sitting between them. The germline CDR1 and CDR2 sequences are DFQATT and SNEGSKA (reference sequence). The CDR3: CSWHLSDTQYF. As DNA, the CDR3 is TGCAGTTGGCACCTGTCAGATACGCAGTATTTT.

This clone has a single count. The CDR3 reads CASSNDKAYEQYF. CDR3 nucleotide sequence: TGTGCCAGCAGTAATGACAAAGCCTACGAGCAGTACTTC. The chain is built from TRBV6-5 and TRBJ2-7; D is unresolved. The CDR3 sequence is 13 residues long. Germline V gives CDR1 MNHEY, CDR2 SVGAGI. Trimming shortened V by 5 bases and J by 2 bases, and 10 bases separated the two germline ends.

This chain joins TRBV9 and TRBJ1-1; tentatively, D is TRBD1 (5 bases). The germline gives CDR1 SGDLS, CDR2 YYNGEE. V lost 7 bases to trimming and J lost 1 base, with 14 bases between them. The length of the CDR3 is 14 residues. In DNA, the CDR3 is TGTGCCAGCTCTGACAGACTCCAGAACACTGAAGCTTTCTTT. Its protein product is CASSDRLQNTEAFF.

This clone is a singleton in its sample. V usage is TRBV19 and J usage is TRBJ1-1; D is undetermined. V lost 6 bases and J lost 0, with 17 bases in between. Germline CDR1 LNHDA, CDR2 SQIVND (reference sequence). CDR3 length: 16 residues. As DNA, the CDR3 is TGTGCCAGTAGCTCGAGAGGTCGGGAGCTGAACACTGAAGCTTTCTTT. This gives the protein CASSSRGRELNTEAFF.

The chain employs TRBV5-1 and TRBJ2-3; D may be TRBD1 (8 bases). Trimming took off 2 bases at V and 6 bases at J, with 16 bases between the two ends. The CDR3 is made up of 15 amino acids. Germline CDR1 SGHRS, CDR2 YFSETQ. The CDR3: CASSFPGQGGDTQYF. CDR3 sequence (DNA): TGCGCCAGCAGCTTTCCCGGACAGGGAGGGGATACGCAGTATTTT.

In nucleotides, the CDR3 is TGTGCCCCGGGGAATTCACCCCTCCACTTT. Its translation: CAPGNSPLHF. The rearrangement links TRBV11-1 to TRBJ1-6; no clear D gene. The CDR3 contains 10 residues. Per the germline V gene, CDR1 is SGHAT and CDR2 is FQDESV (reference sequence). Trimming stripped 11 bases from V and 7 bases from J, with 6 bases between.

V usage is TRBV18 and J usage is TRBJ1-5, with D perhaps TRBD1 (5 bases). The CDR3 contains 14 residues. V lost 3 bases to trimming and J lost 3 bases, with 9 bases between them. CDR1 is KGHSH, CDR2 LQKENI, per germline. The CDR3 spells CASSPTVSNQPQHF. Here the CDR3 DNA reads TGTGCCAGCTCACCGACAGTTTCCAATCAGCCCCAGCATTTT.

The V call is TRBV19, the J call TRBJ1-3; D is uncertain. The germline gives CDR1 LNHDA, CDR2 SQIVND (reference sequence). The CDR3 has 13 residues. V dropped 6 bases and J dropped 0 bases, with 6 bases sitting between them. CDR3 residues: CASSGFSGNTIYF. In nucleotides, the CDR3 is TGTGCCAGTAGCGGGTTCTCTGGAAACACCATATATTTT.

The V gene is TRBV20-1, the J gene TRBJ2-7; TRBD2 is a possible D gene (6 bases). The CDR3 is made up of 11 amino acids. Looked up from germline, CDR1 is DFQATT and CDR2 is SNEGSKA (reference sequence). V shed 1 base and J shed 10 bases, with 11 bases lying between them. CDR3 amino acids: CSARVVGGQYF. The CDR3 DNA reads as TGCAGTGCTAGAGTTGTCGGGGGTCAGTACTTC.

This chain links TRBV5-4 with TRBJ2-2; 8 positions match TRBD1. The CDR3 totals 14 residues. V dropped 3 bases and J dropped 6; count of bases not matched to a gene: 4. Germline assignment: CDR1 SGHNT and CDR2 YYREEE (reference sequence). CDR3 nucleotides: TGTGCCAGCAGCTCGGACAGGGCGGCCGGGGAGCTGTTTTTT. It codes for CASSSDRAAGELFF.

The V gene is TRBV6-6, the J gene TRBJ2-7; 7 bases fit TRBD1. Per germline, CDR1 MNHNY and CDR2 SVGAGI (reference sequence). The CDR3 covers 16 residues. J lost 0 bases, V lost 0 bases, and 5 bases had no gene match. The CDR3 nucleotides are TGTGCCAGCAGTTACTCGAGGGACAGCTACTCCTACGAGCAGTACTTC. It codes for CASSYSRDSYSYEQYF.

The chain uses TRBV4-1 and TRBJ1-4, with 7 bases fitting TRBD1. The CDR3 sequence is 18 residues long. Germline V CDR1 and CDR2: MGHRA, YSYEKL. V lost 0 bases and J lost 3; bases outside the gene matches: 10. The CDR3 loop reads CASSQDSLGGRSNEKLFF. CDR3 sequence (DNA): TGCGCCAGCAGCCAAGATAGTTTAGGGGGCAGATCTAATGAAAAACTGTTTTTT.

The chain recombines TRBV6-1 with TRBJ2-3; 8 nucleotides match TRBD2. This CDR3 spans 15 amino acids. The V gene end was trimmed by 3 bases and the J gene end by 0 bases; junction bases not matched to a gene: 2. Germline V lookup: CDR1 MNHNS, CDR2 SASEGT. CDR3 residues: CASSDAGGSTDTQYF. CDR3 sequence (DNA): TGTGCCAGCAGTGATGCGGGGGGAAGCACAGATACGCAGTATTTT.